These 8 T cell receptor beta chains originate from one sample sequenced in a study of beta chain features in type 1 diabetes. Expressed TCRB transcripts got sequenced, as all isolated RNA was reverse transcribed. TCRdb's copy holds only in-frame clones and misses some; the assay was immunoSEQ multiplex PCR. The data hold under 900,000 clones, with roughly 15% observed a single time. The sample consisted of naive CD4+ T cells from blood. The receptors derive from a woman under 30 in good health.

The CDR3 loop reads CASSTRRGTVEAFF. The CDR3 DNA sequence: TGTGCCAGCAGTACTCGTCGGGGGACAGTTGAAGCTTTCTTT. This chain joins TRBV6-5 and TRBJ1-1; TRBD1 matches 7 bases. There are 14 residues in the CDR3. V dropped 5 bases and J dropped 7; count of bases not matched to a gene: 10. Germline CDR1 MNHEY, CDR2 SVGAGI.

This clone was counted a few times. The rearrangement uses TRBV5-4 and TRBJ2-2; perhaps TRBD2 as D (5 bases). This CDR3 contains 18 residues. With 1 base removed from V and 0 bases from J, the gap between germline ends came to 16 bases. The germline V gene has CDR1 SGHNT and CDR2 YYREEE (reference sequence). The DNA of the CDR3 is TGTGCCAGCAGCTTGCTGCCTTTCGGAGGCCCGAACACCGGGGAGCTGTTTTTT. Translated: CASSLLPFGGPNTGELFF.

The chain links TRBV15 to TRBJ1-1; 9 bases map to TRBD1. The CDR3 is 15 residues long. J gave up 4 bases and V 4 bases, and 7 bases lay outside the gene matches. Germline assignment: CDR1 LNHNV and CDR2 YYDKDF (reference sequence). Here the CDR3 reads CATSTGQGRFTEAFF. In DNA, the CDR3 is TGTGCCACCAGCACAGGACAGGGGCGGTTCACTGAAGCTTTCTTT.

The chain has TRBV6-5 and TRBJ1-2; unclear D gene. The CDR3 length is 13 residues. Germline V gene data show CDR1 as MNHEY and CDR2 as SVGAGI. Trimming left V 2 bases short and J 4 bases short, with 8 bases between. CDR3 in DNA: TGTGCCAGCAGTTACGAGAAGGGCTATGGCTACACCTTC. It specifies CASSYEKGYGYTF.

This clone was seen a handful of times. CDR3 DNA sequence: TGTGCCAGCAGCCAGACTAGCGGGAGCCCCCCCCGGGATACGCAGTATTTT. This sequence encodes CASSQTSGSPPRDTQYF. The rearrangement uses TRBV11-2 and TRBJ2-3; 12 bases map to TRBD2. This CDR3 contains 17 residues. V dropped 5 bases and J dropped 6; count of bases not matched to a gene: 12. Looked up from germline, CDR1 is SGHAT and CDR2 is FQNNGV.

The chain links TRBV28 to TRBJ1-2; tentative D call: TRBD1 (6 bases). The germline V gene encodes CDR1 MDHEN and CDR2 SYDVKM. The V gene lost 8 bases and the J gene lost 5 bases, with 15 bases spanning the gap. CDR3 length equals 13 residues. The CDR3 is CASETGGRYGYTF. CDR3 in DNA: TGTGCCAGCGAAACCGGGGGGCGTTATGGCTACACCTTC.

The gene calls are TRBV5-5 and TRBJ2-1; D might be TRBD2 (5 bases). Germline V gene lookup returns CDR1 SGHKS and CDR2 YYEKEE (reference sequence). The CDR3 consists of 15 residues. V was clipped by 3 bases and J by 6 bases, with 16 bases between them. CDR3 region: CASSSQLVWGNEQFF. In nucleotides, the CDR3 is TGTGCCAGCAGCTCTCAACTAGTTTGGGGCAATGAGCAGTTCTTC.

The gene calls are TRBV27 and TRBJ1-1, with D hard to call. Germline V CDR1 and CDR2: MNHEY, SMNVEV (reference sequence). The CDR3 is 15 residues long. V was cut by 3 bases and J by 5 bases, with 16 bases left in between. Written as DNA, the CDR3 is TGTGCCAGCAGTTTGGGCTACGGTGATGAGACTGAAGCTTTCTTT. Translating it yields CASSLGYGDETEAFF.